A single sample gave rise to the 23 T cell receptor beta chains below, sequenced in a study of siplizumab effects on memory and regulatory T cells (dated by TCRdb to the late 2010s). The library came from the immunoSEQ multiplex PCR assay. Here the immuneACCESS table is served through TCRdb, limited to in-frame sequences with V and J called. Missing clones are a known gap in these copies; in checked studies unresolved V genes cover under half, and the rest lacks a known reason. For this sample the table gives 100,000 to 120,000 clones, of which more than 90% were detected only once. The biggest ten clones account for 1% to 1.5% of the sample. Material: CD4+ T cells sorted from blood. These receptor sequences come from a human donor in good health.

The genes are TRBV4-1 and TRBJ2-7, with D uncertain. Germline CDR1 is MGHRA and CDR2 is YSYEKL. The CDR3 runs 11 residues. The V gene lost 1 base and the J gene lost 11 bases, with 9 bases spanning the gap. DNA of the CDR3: TGCGCCAGCAGCCAAGGCCAAGGGAAGTACTTC. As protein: CASSQGQGKYF.

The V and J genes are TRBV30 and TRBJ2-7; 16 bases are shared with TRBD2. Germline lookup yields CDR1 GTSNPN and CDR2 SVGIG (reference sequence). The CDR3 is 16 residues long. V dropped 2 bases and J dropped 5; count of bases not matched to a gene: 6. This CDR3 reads CAWSRGLAGGPHEQYF. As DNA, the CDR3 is TGTGCCTGGAGTCGGGGACTAGCGGGAGGGCCCCACGAGCAGTACTTC.

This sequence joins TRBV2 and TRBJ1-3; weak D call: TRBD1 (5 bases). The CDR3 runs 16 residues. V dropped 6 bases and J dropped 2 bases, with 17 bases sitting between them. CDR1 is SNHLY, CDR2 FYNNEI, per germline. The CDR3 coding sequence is TGTGCCAGCAGCAGTGATGCAGGCAGGGCTGGAAACACCATATATTTT. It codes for CASSSDAGRAGNTIYF.

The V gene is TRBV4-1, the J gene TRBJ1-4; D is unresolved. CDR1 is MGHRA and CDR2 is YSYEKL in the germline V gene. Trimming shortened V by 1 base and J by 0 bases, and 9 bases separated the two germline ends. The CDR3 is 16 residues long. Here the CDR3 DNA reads TGCGCCAGCAGCCAAGCCCGGGAGTCAACTAATGAAAAACTGTTTTTT. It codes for CASSQARESTNEKLFF.

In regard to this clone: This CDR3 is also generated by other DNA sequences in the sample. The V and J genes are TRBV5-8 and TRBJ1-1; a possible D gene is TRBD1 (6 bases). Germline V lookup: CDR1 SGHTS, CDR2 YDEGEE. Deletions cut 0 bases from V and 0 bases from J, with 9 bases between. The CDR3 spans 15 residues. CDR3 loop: CASSLGTVMNTEAFF. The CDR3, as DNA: TGTGCCAGCAGCTTGGGGACAGTCATGAACACTGAAGCTTTCTTT.

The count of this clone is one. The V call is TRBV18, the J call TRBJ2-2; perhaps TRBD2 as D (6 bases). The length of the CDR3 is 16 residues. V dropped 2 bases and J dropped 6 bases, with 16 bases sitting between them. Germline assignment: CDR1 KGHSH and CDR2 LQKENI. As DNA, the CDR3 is TGTGCCAGCTCACCAATTAACGCGACTAGAGCCGGGGAGCTGTTTTTT. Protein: CASSPINATRAGELFF.

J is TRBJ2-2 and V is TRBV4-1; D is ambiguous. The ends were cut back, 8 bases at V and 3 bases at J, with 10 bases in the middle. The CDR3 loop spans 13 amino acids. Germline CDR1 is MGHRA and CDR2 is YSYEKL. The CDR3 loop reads CASSPLDTGELFF. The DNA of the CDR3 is TGCGCCAGCTCTCCGTTAGACACCGGGGAGCTGTTTTTT.

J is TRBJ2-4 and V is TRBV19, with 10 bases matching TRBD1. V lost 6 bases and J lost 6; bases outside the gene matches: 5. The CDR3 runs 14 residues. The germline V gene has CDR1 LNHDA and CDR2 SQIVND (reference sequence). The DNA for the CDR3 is TGTGCCAGTAGGAAGACAGGGGGCTCAAACATTCAGTACTTC. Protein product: CASRKTGGSNIQYF.

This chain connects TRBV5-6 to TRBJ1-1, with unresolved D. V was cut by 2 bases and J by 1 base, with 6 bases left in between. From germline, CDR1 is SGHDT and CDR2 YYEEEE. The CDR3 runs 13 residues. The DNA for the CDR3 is TGTGCCAGCAGCTTACGACCGAACACTGAAGCTTTCTTT. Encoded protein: CASSLRPNTEAFF.

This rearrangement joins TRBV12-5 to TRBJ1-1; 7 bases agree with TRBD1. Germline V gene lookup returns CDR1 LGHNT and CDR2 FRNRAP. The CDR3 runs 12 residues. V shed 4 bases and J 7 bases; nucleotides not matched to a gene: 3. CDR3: CASGSGDSEAFF. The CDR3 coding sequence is TGTGCTAGTGGTTCTGGGGACAGTGAAGCTTTCTTT.

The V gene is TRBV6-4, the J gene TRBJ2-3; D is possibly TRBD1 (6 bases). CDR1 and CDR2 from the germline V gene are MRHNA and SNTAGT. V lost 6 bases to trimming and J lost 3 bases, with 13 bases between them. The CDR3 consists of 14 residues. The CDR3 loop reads CASSDGTRTDTQYF. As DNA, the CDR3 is TGTGCCAGCAGCGACGGGACAAGGACAGATACGCAGTATTTT.

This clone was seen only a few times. The CDR3 reads CASTRDGNTEAFF. Here the CDR3 DNA reads TGTGCCAGCACGAGAGACGGGAACACTGAAGCTTTCTTT. This rearrangement joins TRBV25-1 to TRBJ1-1; D ambiguous. Germline CDR1 and CDR2: MGHDK and SYGVNS. Trimming took off 7 bases at V and 1 base at J, with 10 bases between the two ends. This CDR3 spans 13 amino acids.

CDR3 region: CASSYDSPLHF. CDR3 bases: TGTGCCAGCAGTTACGATTCACCCCTCCACTTT. The J gene is TRBJ1-6, the V gene TRBV6-5, with D unclear. CDR1 is MNHEY, CDR2 SVGAGI, per germline. This CDR3 has 11 residues. V lost 2 bases and J lost 8, with 1 base in between.

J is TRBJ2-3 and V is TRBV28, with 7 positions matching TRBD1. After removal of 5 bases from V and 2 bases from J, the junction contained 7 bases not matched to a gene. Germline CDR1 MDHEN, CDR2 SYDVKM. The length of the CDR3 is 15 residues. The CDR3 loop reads CASSPLGQNTDTQYF. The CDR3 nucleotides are TGTGCCAGCAGTCCATTGGGACAGAACACAGATACGCAGTATTTT.

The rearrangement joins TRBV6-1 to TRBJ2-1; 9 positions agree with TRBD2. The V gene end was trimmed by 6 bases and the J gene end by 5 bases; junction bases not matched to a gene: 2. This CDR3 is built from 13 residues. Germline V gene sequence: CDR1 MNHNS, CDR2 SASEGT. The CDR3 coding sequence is TGTGCCAGCAGGAGCGGGGGGAACAATGAGCAGTTCTTC. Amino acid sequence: CASRSGGNNEQFF.

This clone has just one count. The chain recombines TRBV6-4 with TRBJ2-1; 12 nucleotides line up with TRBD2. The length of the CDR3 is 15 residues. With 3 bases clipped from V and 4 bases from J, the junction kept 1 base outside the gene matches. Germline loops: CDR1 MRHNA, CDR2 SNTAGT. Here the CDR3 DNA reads TGTGCCAGCAGTGAAACTAGCGGGGGGTACAATGAGCAGTTCTTC. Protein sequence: CASSETSGGYNEQFF.

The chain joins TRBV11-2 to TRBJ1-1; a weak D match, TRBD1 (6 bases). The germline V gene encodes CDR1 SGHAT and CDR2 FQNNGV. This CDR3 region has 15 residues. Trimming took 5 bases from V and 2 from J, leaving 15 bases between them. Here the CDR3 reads CASSPRAGANTEAFF. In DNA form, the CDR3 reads TGTGCCAGCAGCCCCCGGGCAGGGGCAAACACTGAAGCTTTCTTT.

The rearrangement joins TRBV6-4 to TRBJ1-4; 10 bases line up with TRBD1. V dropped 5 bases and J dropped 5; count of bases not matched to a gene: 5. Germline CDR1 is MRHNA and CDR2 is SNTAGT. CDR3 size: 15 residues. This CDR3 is CASSPTGQGNEKLFF. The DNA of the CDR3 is TGTGCCAGCAGTCCAACGGGACAGGGGAATGAAAAACTGTTTTTT.

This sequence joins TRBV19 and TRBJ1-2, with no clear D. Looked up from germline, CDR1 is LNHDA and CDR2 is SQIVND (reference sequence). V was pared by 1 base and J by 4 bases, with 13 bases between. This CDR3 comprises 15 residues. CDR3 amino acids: CASSIAERPIYGYTF. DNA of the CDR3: TGTGCCAGTAGTATAGCTGAACGTCCGATCTATGGCTACACCTTC. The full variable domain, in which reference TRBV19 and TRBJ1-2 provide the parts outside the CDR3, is DGGITQSPKYLFRKEGQNVTLSCEQNLNHDAMYWYRQDPGQGLRLIYYSQIVNDFQKGDIAEGYSVSREKKESFPLTVTSAQKNPTAFYLCASSIAERPIYGYTFGSGTRLTVV.

The CDR3 bases are TGTGCCAGCAGCTCTCTAGCGGGGCAGACAGATACGCAGTATTTT. Protein product: CASSSLAGQTDTQYF. The chain employs TRBV11-2 and TRBJ2-3; 9 nucleotides align to TRBD2. Germline loops: CDR1 SGHAT, CDR2 FQNNGV. Trimming cost V 4 bases and J 3 bases; bases outside gene matches: 5. The CDR3 consists of 15 residues.

CDR3 in DNA: TGTGCCAGCAGTTCCCAGAGGGGACTAGCTTTGAGGGAGCAGTACTTC. Amino acid sequence: CASSSQRGLALREQYF. This sequence joins TRBV27 and TRBJ2-7, with 9 bases fitting TRBD2. Germline CDR1 is MNHEY and CDR2 is SMNVEV (reference sequence). The length of the CDR3 is 16 residues. J lost 7 bases, V lost 4 bases, and 14 bases had no gene match.

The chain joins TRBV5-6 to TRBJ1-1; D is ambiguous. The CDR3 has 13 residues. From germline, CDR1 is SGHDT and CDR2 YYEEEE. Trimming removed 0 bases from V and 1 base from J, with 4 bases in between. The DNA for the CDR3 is TGTGCCAGCAGCTTGGTCAGGAACACTGAAGCTTTCTTT. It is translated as CASSLVRNTEAFF.

The CDR3 DNA follows: TGTGCCAGCAGCAGCCGGGACAGGGGGAAGAGTGGCAATCAGCCCCAGCATTTT. Its protein is CASSSRDRGKSGNQPQHF. This chain uses TRBV5-8 with TRBJ1-5; 11 bases are a match to TRBD1. Losses at the gene ends were 4 bases for V and 2 bases for J; bases not matched to a gene: 11. The CDR3 is 18 residues long. CDR1 SGHTS and CDR2 YDEGEE come from the germline V gene.